The clone carrying this T cell receptor beta chain occurred once. The sequenced template was cDNA made from the entire isolated RNA. The table came from immunoSEQ multiplex PCR; TCRdb's copy has only in-frame clones and leaves some out. The sample includes around 99,000 clones, 40% of them seen just once. This sample was taken from a study of beta chain features in type 1 diabetes. Germline CDR1 is SNHLY and CDR2 is FYNNEI. The CDR3 covers 15 residues. V lost 4 bases and J lost 1, with 10 bases in between. The receptor's source is a woman aged 18-29 years in good health. The sequenced material came from stem cell memory CD4+ T cells from blood. V gene TRBV2 combines with J gene TRBJ2-2; D remains ambiguous. The CDR3 sequence: CASSVDTRNTGELFF. For the CDR3, the DNA is TGTGCCAGCAGTGTCGACACCAGGAACACCGGGGAGCTGTTTTTT.